This TCR beta chain was profiled in a study of cytomegalovirus exposure and HLA in healthy donors. Study-level findings and limits: 164 TCR beta chains were listed as cytomegalovirus-associated. The later analysis indicated that the majority of CMV-associated TCR beta chains appeared HLA-restricted.

Of note for this clone: Its antigen is not identified.

The length of the CDR3 is 12 residues. The germline gives CDR1 ENHRY, CDR2 SYGVKD. V gave up 0 bases and J gave up 11 bases, with 8 bases separating them. A multiplex PCR was run with 60 Vbeta primers and 13 Jbeta primers. Only in-frame clones appear in the TCRdb table, and some are missing; sequencing was by immunoSEQ multiplex PCR. The data contain under 200,000 clones, roughly 80% of them singletons. The specimen was PBMCs. This sequence was found in a woman in her 40s in good health and CMV-seronegative. V gene TRBV10-3 combines with J gene TRBJ1-5; TRBD1 might be the D (5 bases). In DNA form, the CDR3 reads TGTGCCATCAGTGAGTCAGGGGAGGCCCAGCATTTT. This translates into CAISESGEAQHF.